This T cell receptor (beta chain) was observed in a study of tumor-infiltrating lymphocytes in primary liver carcinoma. Study results and caveats: Samples, which were bulk and unsorted, did not allow CD4+ and CD8+ repertoires to be compared.

Alongside blood RNA obtained from unsorted whole blood, germline DNA was also extracted. With V trimmed by 6 bases and J by 4 bases, 11 bases remained unmatched. CDR3 length equals 15 residues. CDR1 is SGHVS, CDR2 FQNEAQ, per germline. The investigators made TCR beta cDNA from about 500 ng total RNA, using a constant-region primer. Libraries of TCR beta came from three nested multiplex PCR rounds with slightly modified ARM-PCR. Both of the initial two PCR rounds ran for around 10 cycles and employed TRBV1-TRBV30 forward primers alongside a C-beta reverse primer. Via MiXCR, TCRdb re-called the multiplex PCR reads, giving one row per CDR3 protein. This sample has some 180,000 distinct CDR3 sequences; about 60% occur once, and the top ten carry 72%. This clonotype was observed at least ten times. As yet, its antigen is unknown.

This rearrangement joins TRBV7-8 to TRBJ2-5; 7 bases match TRBD2. The sequence was collected from a man in his forties with primary liver carcinoma and hepatitis B virus infection. Sequences were obtained from peripheral blood. The chain's CDR3 is CASSPQGGKRETQYF. For the CDR3, the DNA is TGTGCCAGCAGTCCCCAGGGAGGGAAGAGAGAGACCCAGTACTTC.